These T cell receptor beta chains were read from a single sample in a study of somatic mutations in cytotoxic T cells in rheumatoid arthritis. TCRdb keeps only in-frame clones here, not all; method: immunoSEQ multiplex PCR. The repertoire holds 16,000 or so clones, over 65% seen once, with roughly 4.4% in the top ten. The sequencing input was CD8+ T cells sorted from blood. The receptors come from an adult with rheumatoid arthritis. Each CDR3 is given with its conserved first and last residue. The D gene is left open where the match is weak. Expanded clones get a size class; other rows say once, few or many, or leave the size out.

>TRBV7-3|14|NA|TRBJ1-1|NA
CASSSLYDGTEAFF
TGTGCCAGCAGCTCGCTATATGACGGAACTGAAGCTTTCTTT
>TRBV5-1|14|NA|TRBJ2-5|NA
CASSPRGPQETQYF
TGCGCCAGCAGCCCTCGGGGGCCACAAGAGACCCAGTACTTC
>TRBV5-1|15|TRBD1|TRBJ2-7|few
CASSFSRQGSYEQYF
TGCGCCAGCAGCTTCTCTAGACAGGGGTCTTACGAGCAGTACTTC
>TRBV4-1|16|NA|TRBJ2-3|NA
CASSQKVGGAADTQYF
TGCGCCAGCAGCCAAAAGGTGGGCGGGGCCGCAGATACGCAGTATTTT
>TRBV30|15|TRBD2|TRBJ2-1|NA
CAWSVLAGLYNEQFF
TGTGCCTGGAGTGTACTAGCGGGACTCTACAATGAGCAGTTCTTC
>TRBV29-1|11|NA|TRBJ2-7|NA
CSVVIRYEQYF
TGCAGCGTTGTGATTCGCTACGAGCAGTACTTC
>TRBV5-4|13|NA|TRBJ2-1|NA
CASSFEYWNEQFF
TGTGCCAGCAGCTTCGAATACTGGAATGAGCAGTTCTTC
>TRBV6-1|13|TRBD2|TRBJ2-7|NA
CATLAGEAYEQYF
TGTGCCACTCTAGCGGGGGAAGCCTACGAGCAGTACTTC
>TRBV9|16|TRBD2|TRBJ2-3|once
CASSAGLAGFLDTQYF
TGTGCCAGCAGCGCGGGACTAGCGGGGTTCCTAGATACGCAGTATTTT
>TRBV7-6|17|TRBD2|TRBJ2-5|NA
CASSSRTGLAVQETQYF
TGTGCCAGCAGCTCGAGAACGGGACTAGCGGTTCAAGAGACCCAGTACTTC
>TRBV10-1|16|NA|TRBJ1-1|NA
CASSEYGGLMNTEAFF
TGCGCCAGCAGTGAGTATGGGGGACTCATGAACACTGAAGCTTTCTTT
>TRBV2|15|NA|TRBJ1-5|NA
CASSEEGQSNQPQHF
TGTGCCAGCAGTGAAGAAGGACAGTCGAATCAGCCCCAGCATTTT
>TRBV6-6|14|TRBD2|TRBJ2-1|NA
CASSSGLEGNEQFF
TGTGCCAGCAGTTCGGGACTAGAGGGGAATGAGCAGTTCTTC
>TRBV7-6|14|NA|TRBJ2-1|NA
CASSLGAPGDEQFF
TGTGCCAGTAGCTTGGGGGCCCCCGGCGATGAGCAGTTCTTC
>TRBV6-6|12|NA|TRBJ2-1|NA
CASSSGDNEQFF
TGTGCCAGCAGTTCAGGGGACAATGAGCAGTTCTTC
>TRBV7-9|17|TRBD1|TRBJ1-6|large
CASSPHPGQGSGSPLHF
TGTGCCAGCAGCCCCCATCCGGGACAGGGATCGGGATCACCCCTCCACTTT
>TRBV9|15|NA|TRBJ1-5|few
CASSAGGEYNQPQHF
TGTGCCAGCAGCGCTGGGGGCGAATACAATCAGCCCCAGCATTTT